These T cell receptor beta chains were read from a single sample in a study of cytomegalovirus exposure and HLA in healthy donors. TCRdb keeps only in-frame clones here, not all; method: immunoSEQ multiplex PCR. The table shows under 200,000 clones, with more than 75% occurring only once. Specimen: PBMCs. These receptors were obtained from a middle-aged man in good health and CMV-seropositive. Each CDR3 is given with its conserved first and last residue. The order of the fields is CDR3 length, V gene, J gene, clone size, D gene, CDR3 protein, CDR3 DNA. The D gene is left open where the match is weak. Only part of the rows carry a size: once, few, many, or a class if the clone is expanded.

15	TRBV7-9	TRBJ2-1	-	-	CASSFLPGPYNEQFF	TGTGCCAGCAGCTTCCTCCCAGGCCCCTACAATGAGCAGTTCTTC
15	TRBV27	TRBJ2-3	-	-	CASSLFGGSTDTQYF	TGTGCCAGCAGTTTATTCGGAGGTAGCACAGATACGCAGTATTTT
13	TRBV5-6	TRBJ2-2	-	-	CASTHPGTGELFF	TGTGCCAGCACCCACCCGGGGACCGGGGAGCTGTTTTTT
14	TRBV10-3	TRBJ2-3	-	-	CAISGGAGADTQYF	TGTGCCATCAGTGGAGGGGCAGGGGCAGATACGCAGTATTTT
16	TRBV18	TRBJ2-3	-	TRBD2	CASSPRTGGRLGTQYF	TGTGCCAGCTCACCACGGACGGGGGGGCGTCTTGGTACGCAGTATTTT
14	TRBV5-1	TRBJ2-7	once	TRBD2	CASSFRASGSEQYF	TGCGCCAGCAGCTTTCGTGCTAGCGGGAGCGAGCAGTACTTC
13	TRBV18	TRBJ2-1	few	TRBD1	CASSSDRDNEQFF	TGTGCCAGCTCATCCGACAGGGACAATGAGCAGTTCTTC
14	TRBV28	TRBJ1-2	-	-	CASSLTGRGLGYTF	TGTGCCAGCAGCCTTACAGGAAGGGGGTTAGGCTACACCTTC
10	TRBV29-1	TRBJ1-1	-	-	CSVAGTEAFF	TGCAGCGTTGCCGGGACTGAAGCTTTCTTT
15	TRBV7-2	TRBJ1-1	few	-	CASSLSRAGSTEAFF	TGTGCCAGCAGCTTAAGTCGGGCGGGCAGCACTGAAGCTTTCTTT
15	TRBV25-1	TRBJ1-2	-	TRBD1	CASSEFTGGFGGYTF	TGTGCCAGCAGTGAATTTACAGGGGGCTTTGGTGGCTACACCTTC
13	TRBV4-3	TRBJ1-2	few	TRBD1	CASSLTGVYGYTF	TGCGCCAGCAGCCTGACAGGGGTCTATGGCTACACCTTC
14	TRBV28	TRBJ2-7	-	-	CASSPPGETNEQYF	TGTGCCAGCAGTCCCCCAGGCGAGACGAACGAGCAGTACTTC
14	TRBV2	TRBJ1-1	-	TRBD1	CASSRTGGSAEAFF	TGTGCCAGCAGTCGTACAGGGGGTTCGGCTGAAGCTTTCTTT
15	TRBV27	TRBJ1-5	-	-	CASSPQGYSNQPQHF	TGTGCCAGCAGTCCTCAGGGATATAGCAATCAGCCCCAGCATTTT
16	TRBV5-1	TRBJ2-5	-	TRBD2	CASSLEGVLAAGEQYF	TGCGCCAGCAGCTTGGAGGGTGTACTAGCAGCGGGGGAGCAGTACTTC
14	TRBV5-8	TRBJ1-1	once	TRBD1	CASSLRDRVTEAFF	TGTGCCAGCAGCTTGCGCGACAGGGTCACTGAAGCTTTCTTT
12	TRBV6-9	TRBJ2-7	-	-	CARWWRGYEQYF	TGTGCCAGGTGGTGGAGGGGATACGAGCAGTACTTC
14	TRBV28	TRBJ1-4	-	-	CASSFGGEYEKLFF	TGTGCCAGCAGTTTTGGGGGGGAGTACGAAAAACTGTTTTTT
18	TRBV15	TRBJ2-5	-	TRBD2	CATTASTLAGGRVKTQYF	TGTGCCACCACCGCATCCACTCTAGCGGGAGGGCGGGTTAAGACCCAGTACTTC
16	TRBV19	TRBJ1-5	-	-	CASSIKDRQAGQPQHF	TGTGCCAGTAGTATTAAGGACAGACAGGCTGGTCAGCCCCAGCATTTT
15	TRBV6-5	TRBJ2-1	-	TRBD2	CASSLGLASYNEQFF	TGTGCCAGCAGTCTCGGACTAGCCTCCTACAATGAGCAGTTCTTC
11	TRBV2	TRBJ1-4	-	-	CASGLREKLFF	TGTGCCAGCGGTCTGAGAGAAAAACTGTTTTTT
14	TRBV25-1	TRBJ2-2	few	-	CASSRGILTGELFF	TGTGCCAGCAGTCGGGGGATTCTAACCGGGGAGCTGTTTTTT